The next 5 T cell receptor beta chains were all read from a single sample in a study of cytomegalovirus exposure and HLA in healthy donors (TCRdb year 2017). Library preparation used the immunoSEQ multiplex PCR assay. A mixture of 60 forward primers for TCR Vbeta segments and 13 reverse primers for TCR Jbeta segments was used in the multiplex PCR. TCRdb took this table from immuneACCESS and kept in-frame rearrangements with V and J called. Such tables lack part of the clones; where checked against another copy, unresolved V genes explain under half of the gap, and the rest is unexplained. The sample yields fewer than 200,000 clones; 65% to 85% were counted once. Of the sample, less than 2% falls within the top ten clones. The sample consisted of PBMCs. The receptors here all came from a man aged 35 to 55 in good health and CMV-seropositive.

V is TRBV6-1 and J is TRBJ2-1, with D possibly TRBD2 on 5 matching bases. This CDR3 is 16 amino acids long. Trimming cost V 1 base and J 4 bases, with 14 bases left between them. The germline V gene has CDR1 MNHNS and CDR2 SASEGT. The CDR3 sequence: CASSEGLAPFYNEQFF. In DNA, the CDR3 is TGTGCCAGCAGTGAAGGGCTAGCACCGTTTTACAATGAGCAGTTCTTC.

This sequence joins TRBV4-1 and TRBJ2-5, with TRBD2 identical over 11 bases. This CDR3 region has 15 residues. Trimming cost V 4 bases and J 0 bases; bases outside gene matches: 1. Looked up from germline, CDR1 is MGHRA and CDR2 is YSYEKL. CDR3 DNA: TGCGCCAGCAGCCCGGGACTAGCGGACCAAGAGACCCAGTACTTC. Translated, it gives CASSPGLADQETQYF.

This clone was detected once. The chain joins TRBV7-2 to TRBJ1-4; D is undetermined. CDR3 length: 14 residues. The V and J ends lost 3 bases and 5 bases respectively, with 10 bases between them. From germline, CDR1 is SGHTA and CDR2 FQGNSA. CDR3 in DNA: TGTGCCAGCAGCTTTGGTCCAGGAAATGAAAAACTGTTTTTT. It is translated as CASSFGPGNEKLFF.

V is TRBV5-1 and J is TRBJ1-1, with 9 nucleotides matching TRBD1. V was clipped by 2 bases and J by 1 base; unmatched bases: 3. CDR3 length equals 15 residues. CDR1 is SGHRS, CDR2 YFSETQ, per germline. The CDR3 DNA reads as TGCGCCAGCAGCTTCGGACAGGGGCAGAACACTGAAGCTTTCTTT. It specifies CASSFGQGQNTEAFF.

In this sample, this clone turned up once. Here the CDR3 DNA reads TGTGCCAGCAGCTTAAACAGGGCAGAGCAGTTCTTC. It encodes CASSLNRAEQFF. The chain links TRBV11-3 to TRBJ2-1; D possibly corresponds to TRBD1 (6 bases). CDR1 is SGHNT, CDR2 YENEEA, per germline. The CDR3 is 12 residues long. V lost 2 bases to trimming and J lost 10 bases, with 9 bases between them.